This paragraph reports one T cell receptor (beta chain). The antigen is undetermined. The assay was immunoSEQ multiplex PCR, and TCRdb's table has in-frame clones only and misses some. The sample lists about 44,000 clones; 80% were seen once. The V end lost 0 bases, the J end lost 0 bases, and 8 bases lay between the germline ends. CDR3 length equals 15 residues. Germline CDR1 and CDR2: SNHLY and FYNNEI. These data come from a study of OX40 agonist ivuxolimab in advanced cancers. Study conclusions and caveats: At 0.1 to 3.0 mg/kg and by week 6, clonal expansion occurred in CD4+ and CD8+ blood T cells.

People who had autoimmune disease history or systemic immunosuppression were excluded. Specimen: CD4+ or CD8+ T cells sorted from blood, collected in a trial of the OX40 agonist ivuxolimab. This clonotype was obtained from an adult with an advanced solid tumor such as melanoma, head and neck, liver or kidney cancer. The chain employs TRBV2 and TRBJ1-1; D unresolved. The CDR3 DNA sequence: TGTGCCAGCAGTGAAGCCAGTTTCATGAACACTGAAGCTTTCTTT. It codes for CASSEASFMNTEAFF.